This section outlines one TCR beta chain sequence together with its context. Trimming removed 1 base at V and 8 bases at J, with 8 bases between. This CDR3 has 12 residues. Germline V gene data show CDR1 as LGHNA and CDR2 as YSLEER. The data belong to a study of blood T cell repertoires in COVID-19. Study background: Samples taken during acute and convalescent COVID-19 were collected in the United States, Italy and Spain. Sample material is recorded as cDNA or gDNA derived from T cells, B-cell-depleted T cells, or PBMCs.

Sequenced by immunoSEQ multiplex PCR; TCRdb stores in-frame clones only, minus some. The sample yields 150,000 to 200,000 clones, 80% to 85% seen once. The source is a woman in her twenties or thirties with acute or convalescent COVID-19. Sequenced: peripheral blood. This chain links TRBV4-3 with TRBJ1-1; perhaps TRBD1 as D (5 bases). The DNA of the CDR3 is TGCGCCAGCAGCCAAGTTTCAGGGGAAGCTTTCTTT. This sequence encodes CASSQVSGEAFF.